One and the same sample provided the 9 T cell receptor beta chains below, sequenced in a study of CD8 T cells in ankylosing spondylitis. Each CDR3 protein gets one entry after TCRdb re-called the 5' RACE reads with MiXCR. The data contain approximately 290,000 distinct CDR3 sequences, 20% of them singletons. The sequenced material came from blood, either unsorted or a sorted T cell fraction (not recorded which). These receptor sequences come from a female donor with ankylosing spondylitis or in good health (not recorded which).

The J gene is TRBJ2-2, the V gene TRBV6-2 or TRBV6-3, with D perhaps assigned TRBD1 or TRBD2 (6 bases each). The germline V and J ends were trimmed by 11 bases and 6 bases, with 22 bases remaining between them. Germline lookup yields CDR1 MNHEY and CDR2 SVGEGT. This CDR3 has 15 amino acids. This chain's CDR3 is CACNSKGGFSGELFF. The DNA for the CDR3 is TGTGCCTGCAACTCAAAGGGGGGATTCTCCGGGGAGCTGTTTTTT.

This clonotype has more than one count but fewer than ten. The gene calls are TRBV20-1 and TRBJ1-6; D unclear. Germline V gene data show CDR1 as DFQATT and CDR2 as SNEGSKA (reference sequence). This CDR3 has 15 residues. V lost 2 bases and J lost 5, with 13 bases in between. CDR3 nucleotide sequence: TGCAGTGCTAGACCACCACACAGAGATAATTCACCCCTCCACTTT. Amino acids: CSARPPHRDNSPLHF.

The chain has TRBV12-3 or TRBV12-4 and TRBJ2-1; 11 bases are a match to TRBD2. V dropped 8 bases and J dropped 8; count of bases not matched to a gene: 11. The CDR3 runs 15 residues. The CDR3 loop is CASSIIAGGLYEQFF. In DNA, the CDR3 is TGTGCCAGCTCAATCATAGCGGGAGGGTTGTATGAGCAGTTCTTC.

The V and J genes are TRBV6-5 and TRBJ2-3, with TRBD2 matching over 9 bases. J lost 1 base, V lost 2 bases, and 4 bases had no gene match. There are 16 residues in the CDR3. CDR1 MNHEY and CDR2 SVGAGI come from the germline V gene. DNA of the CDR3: TGTGCCAGCAGTTACGGTAGGACTAGCGGCACAGATACGCAGTATTTT. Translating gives CASSYGRTSGTDTQYF.

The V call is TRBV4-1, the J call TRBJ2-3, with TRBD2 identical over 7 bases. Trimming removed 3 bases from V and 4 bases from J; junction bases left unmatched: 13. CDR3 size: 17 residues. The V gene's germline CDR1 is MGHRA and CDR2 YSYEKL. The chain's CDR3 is CASSHLPGGVRADTQYF. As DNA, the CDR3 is TGCGCCAGCAGCCATCTCCCGGGGGGAGTAAGGGCAGATACGCAGTATTTT.

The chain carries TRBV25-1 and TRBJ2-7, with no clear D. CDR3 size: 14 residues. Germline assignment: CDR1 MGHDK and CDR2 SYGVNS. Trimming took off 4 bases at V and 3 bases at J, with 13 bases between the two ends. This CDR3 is CASSVDTRYYEQYF. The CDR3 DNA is TGTGCCAGCAGTGTAGACACCCGATACTACGAGCAGTACTTC.

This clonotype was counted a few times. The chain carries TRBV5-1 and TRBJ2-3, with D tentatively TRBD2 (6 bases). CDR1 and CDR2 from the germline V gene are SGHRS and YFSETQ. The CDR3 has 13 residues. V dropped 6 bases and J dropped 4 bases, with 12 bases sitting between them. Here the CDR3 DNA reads TGCGCCAGCACCCGGGGACTTGCAGATACGCAGTATTTT. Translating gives CASTRGLADTQYF. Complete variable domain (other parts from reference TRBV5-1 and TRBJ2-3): KAGVTQTPRYLIKTRGQQVTLSCSPISGHRSVSWYQQTPGQGLQFLFEYFSETQRNKGNFPGRFSGRQFSNSRSEMNVSTLELGDSALYLCASTRGLADTQYFGPGTRLTVL.

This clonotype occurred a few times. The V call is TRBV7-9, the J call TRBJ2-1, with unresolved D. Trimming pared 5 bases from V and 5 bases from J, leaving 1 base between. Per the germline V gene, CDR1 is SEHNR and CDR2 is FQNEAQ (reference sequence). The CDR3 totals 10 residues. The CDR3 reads CASSHNEQFF. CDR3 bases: TGTGCCAGCAGCCACAATGAGCAGTTCTTC.

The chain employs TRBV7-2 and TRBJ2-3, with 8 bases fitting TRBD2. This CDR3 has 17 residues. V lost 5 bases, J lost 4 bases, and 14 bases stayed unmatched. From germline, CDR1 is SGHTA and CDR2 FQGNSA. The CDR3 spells CASSPGLASGRPDTQYF. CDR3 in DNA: TGTGCCAGCAGCCCCGGACTAGCAAGTGGGCGGCCAGATACGCAGTATTTT.